This entry lists 27 T cell receptor beta chains sequenced from one sample in a study of CD8 T cells in Susac syndrome. Reverse transcription of about 0.45 to 1 ug RNA was carried out with random hexamers. TCRdb processed the immunoSEQ multiplex PCR reads anew with MiXCR; each CDR3 protein has one entry. The sample lists approximately 210,000 distinct CDR3 sequences; about 95% were seen once. Sequenced sample: CD4+ T cells from PBMCs. Receptors were obtained from a human donor with multiple sclerosis.

This rearrangement joins TRBV7-2 to TRBJ2-1; 11 bases match TRBD2. Per germline, CDR1 SGHTA and CDR2 FQGNSA. CDR3 length equals 14 residues. Trimming took 5 bases from V and 9 from J; bases not matched to a gene: 6. The CDR3 DNA sequence: TGTGCCAGCAGCCCCCTAGCGGGAGGTGGTGAGCAGTTCTTC. This codes for CASSPLAGGGEQFF.

The gene calls are TRBV20-1 and TRBJ1-4; D not resolved. V lost 1 base to trimming and J lost 0 bases, with 9 bases between them. The CDR3 totals 15 residues. The germline gives CDR1 DFQATT, CDR2 SNEGSKA (reference sequence). CDR3 region: CSARAAPATNEKLFF. The CDR3 region has the DNA TGCAGTGCTAGAGCCGCCCCCGCAACTAATGAAAAACTGTTTTTT.

V usage is TRBV28 and J usage is TRBJ2-3; D gene ambiguous. The CDR3 loop spans 12 amino acids. Germline V gene data show CDR1 as MDHEN and CDR2 as SYDVKM. Trimming pared 8 bases from V and 3 bases from J, leaving 9 bases between. The CDR3 sequence is CASAIGTDTQYF. In nucleotides, the CDR3 is TGTGCCAGCGCCATCGGTACAGATACGCAGTATTTT.

CDR3 nucleotide sequence: TGTGCAGCCCGGGGGGGAGTAGGGAGGAGGGAAGGCTACGAGCAGTACTTC. This encodes CAARGGVGRREGYEQYF. The chain uses TRBV11-2 and TRBJ2-7; TRBD2 matches 8 bases. Germline values: CDR1 SGHAT, CDR2 FQNNGV. The CDR3 length is 17 residues.

A single count supports this clonotype. This chain links TRBV30 with TRBJ2-3; D is undetermined. Trimming took 1 base from V and 5 from J, leaving 10 bases between them. There are 13 residues in the CDR3. The germline V gene encodes CDR1 GTSNPN and CDR2 SVGIG (reference sequence). The CDR3 DNA reads TGTGCCTGGAGTGGGGTAGGCGGAGATACGCAGTATTTT. It encodes CAWSGVGGDTQYF.

The chain couples TRBV20-1 to TRBJ2-1, with a weak D call TRBD2 (6 bases). In germline, CDR1 is DFQATT, CDR2 SNEGSKA (reference sequence). The CDR3 covers 12 residues. Trimming shortened V by 3 bases and J by 8 bases, and 11 bases separated the two germline ends. This CDR3 is CSASGSGDEQFF. CDR3 bases: TGCAGTGCTAGCGGGAGTGGTGATGAGCAGTTCTTC.

V usage is TRBV3-1 and J usage is TRBJ1-2; D gene unclear. The V end lost 0 bases, the J end lost 3 bases, and 11 bases lay between the germline ends. The CDR3 extends over 15 amino acids. The germline gives CDR1 LGHDT, CDR2 YNNKEL (reference sequence). The CDR3 DNA reads TGTGCCAGCAGCCAAGAAGGCAGTACCTACTATGGCTACACCTTC. It is translated as CASSQEGSTYYGYTF.

This rearrangement joins TRBV7-9 to TRBJ1-2; possibly TRBD1 for D (6 bases). The CDR3 has 16 amino acids. V dropped 8 bases and J dropped 3 bases, with 22 bases sitting between them. The germline V gene has CDR1 SEHNR and CDR2 FQNEAQ (reference sequence). The CDR3 region has the DNA TGTGCCAGCGAACTAGGGGGAACGCAGGGACACTATGGCTACACCTTC. Protein product: CASELGGTQGHYGYTF.

Written as DNA, the CDR3 is TGTGCCAGCAGTAGAGGACTAGCGTGGCATGAGCAGTTCTTC. Its translation is CASSRGLAWHEQFF. The rearrangement joins TRBV12-3 or TRBV12-4 to TRBJ2-1; 9 positions agree with TRBD2. V lost 5 bases to trimming and J lost 8 bases; unmatched junction nucleotides: 7. The CDR3 has 14 amino acids.

This chain connects TRBV6-1 to TRBJ2-5, with 10 bases that match TRBD1. V trimming: 8 bases; J trimming: 0 bases; junction bases outside the gene matches: 12. There are 17 residues in the CDR3. The germline CDR1 and CDR2 sequences are MNHNS and SASEGT. For the CDR3, the DNA is TGTGCCAGCGGTGGGACAGGGGTCTTAGGGTACCAAGAGACCCAGTACTTC. Translation: CASGGTGVLGYQETQYF.

This rearrangement joins TRBV25-1 to TRBJ1-1; D call uncertain. CDR1 MGHDK and CDR2 SYGVNS come from the germline V gene. The CDR3 runs 14 residues. The V and J ends lost 4 bases and 1 base respectively, with 10 bases between them. The CDR3 nucleotides are TGTGCCAGCAGTGTGACAAGGTCGAACACTGAAGCTTTCTTT. It specifies CASSVTRSNTEAFF.

The chain combines TRBV18 with TRBJ2-1; D gene uncertain. CDR1 is KGHSH and CDR2 is LQKENI in the germline V gene. V was shortened by 0 bases and J by 3 bases, with 6 bases between the two germline ends. The CDR3 is made up of 14 amino acids. The CDR3 sequence: CASSPPSGYNEQFF. The CDR3, as DNA: TGTGCCAGCTCACCACCGTCGGGCTACAATGAGCAGTTCTTC.

This chain joins TRBV27 and TRBJ1-1; D call uncertain. Germline V gene sequence: CDR1 MNHEY, CDR2 SMNVEV (reference sequence). The CDR3 spans 13 residues. Trimming took off 3 bases at V and 6 bases at J, with 11 bases between the two ends. Here the CDR3 DNA reads TGTGCCAGCAGTTTTCGGGGTGTCGCTGAAGCTTTCTTT. Translation: CASSFRGVAEAFF.

The rearrangement joins TRBV27 to TRBJ2-7, with a possible D match to TRBD1 (6 bases). The ends were cut back, 4 bases at V and 2 bases at J, with 15 bases in the middle. The CDR3 spans 15 residues. CDR1 is MNHEY and CDR2 is SMNVEV in the germline V gene (reference sequence). This chain's CDR3 is CASSSAPRGAYEQYF. CDR3 DNA: TGTGCCAGCAGTTCCGCCCCCAGGGGCGCCTACGAGCAGTACTTC.

The rearrangement joins TRBV2 to TRBJ1-2, with D possibly being TRBD1 (5 bases). V was pared by 5 bases and J by 8 bases, with 15 bases between. The length of the CDR3 is 13 residues. Germline V CDR1 and CDR2: SNHLY, FYNNEI. CDR3 region: CASSQGPPRGYTF. CDR3 coding DNA: TGTGCCAGCAGTCAGGGACCTCCCCGGGGCTACACCTTC. Variable domain in full (rest from reference TRBV2 and TRBJ1-2): EPEVTQTPSHQVTQMGQEVILRCVPISNHLYFYWYRQILGQKVEFLVSFYNNEISEKSEIFDDQFSVERPDGSNFTLKIRSTKLEDSAMYFCASSQGPPRGYTFGSGTRLTVV.

The CDR3 loop reads CASSPRSSLSYEQYF. The DNA of the CDR3 is TGTGCCAGCAGCCCGCGTTCATCTCTCTCCTACGAGCAGTACTTC. This rearrangement joins TRBV27 to TRBJ2-7; D gene uncertain. Germline V gene data show CDR1 as MNHEY and CDR2 as SMNVEV (reference sequence). Trimming stripped 6 bases from V and 0 bases from J, with 15 bases between. This CDR3 is built from 15 residues.

This clonotype showed up just once. The J gene is TRBJ2-1, the V gene TRBV5-1, with no clear D. Trimming cost V 0 bases and J 0 bases, with 10 bases left between them. From germline, CDR1 is SGHRS and CDR2 YFSETQ. This CDR3 comprises 16 residues. CDR3 sequence (DNA): TGCGCCAGCAGCTTGGTCCCCCGGGCCTCCTACAATGAGCAGTTCTTC. It is translated as CASSLVPRASYNEQFF.

The V gene is TRBV5-1, the J gene TRBJ2-3; TRBD1 is a possible D gene (5 bases). The germline CDR1 and CDR2 sequences are SGHRS and YFSETQ. The CDR3 has 16 residues. Trimming took 0 bases from V and 3 from J, leaving 14 bases between them. CDR3: CASSLGWGQRTDTQYF. The CDR3 DNA reads as TGCGCCAGCAGCTTGGGGTGGGGCCAGAGGACAGATACGCAGTATTTT.

This clonotype appeared a single time. CDR3 in DNA: TGTGCCAGCAGCGGGACAGCGGTCGGGTACGAGCAGTACTTC. This codes for CASSGTAVGYEQYF. The chain uses TRBV5-6 and TRBJ2-7; 7 nucleotides line up with TRBD1. Trimming removed 4 bases from V and 4 bases from J; junction bases left unmatched: 8. CDR1 and CDR2 from the germline V gene are SGHDT and YYEEEE. This CDR3 is 14 amino acids long.

The chain uses TRBV15 and TRBJ1-1; possibly TRBD1 for D (5 bases). CDR1 and CDR2 (germline): LNHNV, YYDKDF (reference sequence). This CDR3 region has 15 residues. V dropped 1 base and J dropped 0 bases, with 9 bases sitting between them. CDR3 amino acids: CATSRGQRMNTEAFF. The CDR3 DNA is TGTGCCACCAGCAGAGGACAGAGGATGAACACTGAAGCTTTCTTT.

Comment on this clonotype: One junction end disagrees with the germline gene, perhaps due to a read error. V gene TRBV2 combines with J gene TRBJ2-5; D uncertain. CDR1 is SNHLY and CDR2 is FYNNEI in the germline V gene. This CDR3 spans 9 amino acids. In DNA, the CDR3 is TGTGCCAGCAGGGGTAATTCCGACTTC. Protein sequence: CASRGNSDF.

J is TRBJ1-6 and V is TRBV2, with 8 bases lining up with TRBD1. Germline V lookup: CDR1 SNHLY, CDR2 FYNNEI. V was clipped by 4 bases and J by 9 bases; unmatched bases: 14. The CDR3 runs to 17 residues. CDR3 nucleotides: TGTGCCAGCAGTGCGGAGTCAGGGGGCGCGTCGTCTTCACCCCTCCACTTT. Its protein product is CASSAESGGASSSPLHF. The full variable domain, completed using reference TRBV2 and TRBJ1-6, is EPEVTQTPSHQVTQMGQEVILRCVPISNHLYFYWYRQILGQKVEFLVSFYNNEISEKSEIFDDQFSVERPDGSNFTLKIRSTKLEDSAMYFCASSAESGGASSSPLHFGNGTRLTVT.

This clonotype was seen a handful of times. The chain couples TRBV7-8 to TRBJ2-5; no reliable D call. The CDR3 is made up of 13 amino acids. V lost 1 base and J lost 9, with 12 bases in between. From germline, CDR1 is SGHVS and CDR2 FQNEAQ. In nucleotides, the CDR3 is TGTGCCAGCAGCTTAGAGATGAAGATGGCCCAGTACTTC. This translates into CASSLEMKMAQYF.

The CDR3 reads CASSETGAYFPASGNTIYF. The CDR3 bases are TGTGCCAGCAGCGAAACAGGGGCCTACTTCCCTGCCTCTGGAAACACCATATATTTT. This chain uses TRBV9 with TRBJ1-3; 7 bases fit TRBD1. The CDR3 contains 19 residues. J was trimmed by 0 bases and V by 3 bases; bases with no gene match: 15. The germline CDR1 and CDR2 sequences are SGDLS and YYNGEE.

The rearrangement uses TRBV28 and TRBJ1-1; D is perhaps TRBD1 (6 bases). Deletions cut 6 bases from V and 4 bases from J, with 15 bases between. The V gene's germline CDR1 is MDHEN and CDR2 SYDVKM. The CDR3 length is 14 residues. Written as DNA, the CDR3 is TGTGCCAGCAGACCAGGGGATTCGGGCACTGAAGCTTTCTTT. Translation: CASRPGDSGTEAFF.

This sequence joins TRBV27 and TRBJ2-7, with D possibly being TRBD1 or TRBD2 (5 bases each). The CDR3 has 14 amino acids. V was pared by 7 bases and J by 7 bases, with 20 bases between. Germline-derived CDR1 and CDR2 are MNHEY and SMNVEV (reference sequence). CDR3 sequence reads: CASTPGRLPGEQYF. The CDR3 DNA sequence: TGTGCCAGCACCCCGGGACGGCTCCCGGGGGAGCAGTACTTC.

This chain connects TRBV2 to TRBJ2-1; tentative D call: TRBD1 (5 bases). V was clipped by 5 bases and J by 5 bases, with 13 bases between them. The CDR3 length is 14 residues. Looked up from germline, CDR1 is SNHLY and CDR2 is FYNNEI. The CDR3 reads CASSQHRQNNEQFF. The CDR3 DNA reads TGTGCCAGCAGTCAGCACAGACAGAACAATGAGCAGTTCTTC.